The 26 T cell receptor beta chains in this list originate from one sample, sequenced in a study of patients and donors after allogeneic stem cell transplantation (dated by TCRdb to 2019 to 2021). The library was generated by RT-PCR. Sequencing took place on a NextSeq 550. Using fastp trimming at Q25 and MiXCR clonotype assembly, TCRdb reanalyzed the public sequencing data and kept in-frame beta chains. Identical CDR3 protein sequences are pooled into one entry, listed with their most common genes and DNA. Across this sample there are 400,000 to 450,000 distinct CDR3 sequences, with 15% to 20% seen only once. Less than 8.5% of the sample goes to the ten largest clones. The sequenced material came from blood, either unsorted or a sorted T cell fraction (not recorded which). These receptors all stem from a human donor who was either an allogeneic HSCT recipient or a stem cell or donor lymphocyte infusion donor (not recorded which). It is not recorded whose cells these are; they may come from a transplant donor.

Many counts were recorded for this clonotype. The rearrangement uses TRBV12-3 or TRBV12-4 and TRBJ2-7, with 9 positions matching TRBD2. Trimming at V came to 5 bases and at J to 7 bases, leaving 12 bases not matched to a gene. The CDR3 is 15 residues long. The DNA of the CDR3 is TGTGCCAGCAGTCACAAAGCGGGGGGCATAGGTGAGCAGTACTTC. The encoded protein is CASSHKAGGIGEQYF.

This clonotype was found a few times. The J gene is TRBJ1-4, the V gene TRBV4-1, with no clear D. This CDR3 comprises 15 residues. Looked up from germline, CDR1 is MGHRA and CDR2 is YSYEKL. Deletions cut 1 base from V and 8 bases from J, with 14 bases between. The CDR3 here is CASSQVGPFYEKLFF. CDR3 nucleotides: TGCGCCAGCAGCCAAGTCGGACCCTTTTACGAAAAACTGTTTTTT.

This clonotype is medium-sized. The genes are TRBV19 and TRBJ1-5; tentative D call: TRBD1 (5 bases). The ends were cut back, 3 bases at V and 3 bases at J, with 18 bases in the middle. The CDR3 runs to 17 residues. Looked up from germline, CDR1 is LNHDA and CDR2 is SQIVND (reference sequence). CDR3 bases: TGTGCCAGTAGTATGACGGCCGGAAGGGGCCACAATCAGCCCCAGCATTTT. It encodes CASSMTAGRGHNQPQHF. Complete variable domain (other parts from reference TRBV19 and TRBJ1-5): DGGITQSPKYLFRKEGQNVTLSCEQNLNHDAMYWYRQDPGQGLRLIYYSQIVNDFQKGDIAEGYSVSREKKESFPLTVTSAQKNPTAFYLCASSMTAGRGHNQPQHFGDGTRLSIL.

The sample holds a few counts of this clonotype. The chain joins TRBV7-9 to TRBJ2-5, with 7 bases that match TRBD2. Germline CDR1 and CDR2: SEHNR and FQNEAQ (reference sequence). The CDR3 runs 15 residues. V gave up 1 base and J gave up 0 bases; unmatched junction bases: 2. This CDR3 is CASSLETSHQETQYF. In nucleotides, the CDR3 is TGTGCCAGCAGCTTAGAGACTAGCCACCAAGAGACCCAGTACTTC. The complete variable domain, with remaining parts taken from reference TRBV7-9 and TRBJ2-5, reads DTGVSQNPRHKITKRGQNVTFRCDPISEHNRLYWYRQTLGQGPEFLTYFQNEAQLEKSRLLSDRFSAERPKGSFSTLEIQRTEQGDSAMYLCASSLETSHQETQYFGPGTRLLVL.

The rearrangement uses TRBV15 and TRBJ2-7, with D perhaps assigned TRBD1 or TRBD2 (5 bases each). CDR1 and CDR2 from the germline V gene are LNHNV and YYDKDF (reference sequence). The CDR3 totals 16 residues. V was shortened by 0 bases and J by 3 bases, with 15 bases between the two germline ends. The chain's CDR3 is CATSRDGGPGNYEQYF. DNA for the CDR3: TGTGCCACCAGCAGAGATGGGGGACCTGGAAACTACGAGCAGTACTTC. Using reference TRBV15 and TRBJ2-7 for the parts outside the CDR3, the full variable domain is DAMVIQNPRYQVTQFGKPVTLSCSQTLNHNVMYWYQQKSSQAPKLLFHYYDKDFNNEADTPDNFQSRRPNTSFCFLDIRSPGLGDTAMYLCATSRDGGPGNYEQYFGPGTRLTVT.

V usage is TRBV9 and J usage is TRBJ1-1, with D possibly TRBD1 on 5 matching bases. Germline loops: CDR1 SGDLS, CDR2 YYNGEE. The length of the CDR3 is 13 residues. The V end was cut by 0 bases, the J end by 3 bases, with 6 bases between. The CDR3, as DNA: TGTGCCAGCAGCGTAGGCAGGGACACTGAAGCTTTCTTT. Its translation is CASSVGRDTEAFF.

There are many counts of this clonotype. V gene TRBV7-8 combines with J gene TRBJ1-2; the match to TRBD1 covers 11 bases. The CDR3 is made up of 14 amino acids. CDR1 and CDR2 from the germline V gene are SGHVS and FQNEAQ. V gave up 5 bases and J gave up 8 bases; unmatched junction bases: 7. The chain's CDR3 is CASSTGQGAKGYTF. In nucleotides, the CDR3 is TGTGCCAGCAGCACCGGACAGGGGGCGAAAGGCTACACCTTC.

This clonotype was found many times. The chain has TRBV12-3 or TRBV12-4 and TRBJ2-7; TRBD1 aligns across 12 bases. The length of the CDR3 is 18 residues. V was clipped by 1 base and J by 3 bases; unmatched bases: 10. Here the CDR3 DNA reads TGTGCCAGCAGTTTAGGGGGACAGGGGGCACCCTCAAGCTACGAGCAGTACTTC. It codes for CASSLGGQGAPSSYEQYF.

The chain couples TRBV7-8 to TRBJ1-1, with a possible D match to TRBD1 (5 bases). Per germline, CDR1 SGHVS and CDR2 FQNEAQ. The V end was cut by 0 bases, the J end by 1 base, with 12 bases between. The CDR3 covers 16 residues. CDR3 loop: CASSLASAGGNTEAFF. DNA of the CDR3: TGTGCCAGCAGCTTAGCGAGTGCCGGGGGGAACACTGAAGCTTTCTTT.

The gene calls are TRBV20-1 and TRBJ2-1; D is uncertain. CDR1 and CDR2 from the germline V gene are DFQATT and SNEGSKA (reference sequence). The V end was cut by 0 bases, the J end by 5 bases, with 11 bases between. This CDR3 spans 14 amino acids. The CDR3 region has the DNA TGCAGTGCTAGAGACCACCAGAGCCACAATGAGCAGTTCTTC. Its translation: CSARDHQSHNEQFF.

The table lists this clonotype with a few counts. The chain has TRBV24-1 and TRBJ2-5; no clear D. The CDR3 is 12 amino acids. Per germline, CDR1 KGHDR and CDR2 SFDVKD. Trimming removed 1 base from V and 5 bases from J, with 4 bases in between. The CDR3 region is CATSDLLETQYF. CDR3 nucleotides: TGTGCCACCAGTGATTTATTGGAGACCCAGTACTTC.

V is TRBV18 and J is TRBJ2-5; 9 bases align to TRBD2. The CDR3 sequence is 15 residues long. With V trimmed by 5 bases and J by 2 bases, 6 bases remained unmatched. Germline V CDR1 and CDR2: KGHSH, LQKENI. The CDR3 nucleotides are TGTGCCAGCTCATATCTAGCGGGAAGTCAAGAGACCCAGTACTTC. It is translated as CASSYLAGSQETQYF.

This chain links TRBV20-1 with TRBJ2-7; D ambiguous. The V gene lost 2 bases and the J gene lost 4 bases, with 12 bases spanning the gap. This CDR3 is built from 13 residues. CDR1 is DFQATT and CDR2 is SNEGSKA in the germline V gene (reference sequence). CDR3 loop: CSARTGWKYEQYF. The CDR3 DNA is TGCAGTGCTAGAACGGGCTGGAAGTACGAGCAGTACTTC.

This clonotype was counted many times. The rearrangement joins TRBV14 to TRBJ2-1, with TRBD2 matching 11 bases. Germline loops: CDR1 SGHDN, CDR2 FVKESK. This CDR3 is built from 16 residues. With V trimmed by 3 bases and J by 1 base, 2 bases remained unmatched. This CDR3 reads CASSHIAGGSYNEQFF. In DNA, the CDR3 is TGTGCCAGCAGCCACATAGCGGGAGGGTCCTACAATGAGCAGTTCTTC. Full variable domain (rest looked up from reference TRBV14 and TRBJ2-1): EAGVTQFPSHSVIEKGQTVTLRCDPISGHDNLYWYRRVMGKEIKFLLHFVKESKQDESGMPNNRFLAERTGGTYSTLKVQPAELEDSGVYFCASSHIAGGSYNEQFFGPGTRLTVL.

The chain has TRBV6-1 and TRBJ1-1; a weak D match, TRBD1 (6 bases). V shed 1 base and J shed 5 bases, with 11 bases lying between them. The CDR3 spans 14 residues. CDR1 is MNHNS and CDR2 is SASEGT in the germline V gene. DNA for the CDR3: TGTGCCAGCAGTGAAGACAGGGTTCGGACTGAAGCTTTCTTT. Translation: CASSEDRVRTEAFF.

The chain is built from TRBV18 and TRBJ2-1, with no clear D. The CDR3 consists of 14 residues. With 0 bases removed from V and 8 bases from J, the gap between germline ends came to 11 bases. Germline V gene lookup returns CDR1 KGHSH and CDR2 LQKENI. For the CDR3, the DNA is TGTGCCAGCTCACCACCCCCGGCGTACCATGAGCAGTTCTTC. It encodes CASSPPPAYHEQFF.

In its sample, this clonotype was seen a few times. V is TRBV19 and J is TRBJ2-1; 10 nucleotides agree with TRBD2. V shed 3 bases and J 8 bases; nucleotides not matched to a gene: 7. The germline V gene encodes CDR1 LNHDA and CDR2 SQIVND (reference sequence). There are 15 residues in the CDR3. The CDR3 region has the DNA TGTGCCAGTAGTATTCCGGTAGCGGGAGGCGATGAGCAGTTCTTC. This translates into CASSIPVAGGDEQFF.

This clonotype was detected ten times or more. This chain links TRBV12-3 or TRBV12-4 with TRBJ1-6; unclear D gene. This CDR3 has 14 amino acids. Trimming took off 7 bases at V and 7 bases at J, with 14 bases between the two ends. CDR3 nucleotides: TGTGCCAGCATCCCGGACGGGAGAAATTCACCCCTCCACTTT. This encodes CASIPDGRNSPLHF.

This clonotype was seen more than once but under ten times. The chain joins TRBV7-9 to TRBJ2-7; D may match TRBD1 or TRBD2 (6 bases each). CDR3 length equals 13 residues. Germline values: CDR1 SEHNR, CDR2 FQNEAQ (reference sequence). Trimming took off 5 bases at V and 5 bases at J, with 13 bases between the two ends. The CDR3 here is CASSIQGLDEQYF. The CDR3 bases are TGTGCCAGCAGCATACAGGGACTGGACGAGCAGTACTTC.

The J gene is TRBJ1-5, the V gene TRBV7-2; TRBD1 might be the D (6 bases). Germline V gene sequence: CDR1 SGHTA, CDR2 FQGNSA. The CDR3 is 14 residues long. V lost 5 bases and J 3 bases, leaving 11 bases between the germline ends. CDR3 sequence reads: CASSHGGANQPQHF. CDR3 in DNA: TGTGCCAGCAGCCACGGGGGGGCCAATCAGCCCCAGCATTTT.

This clonotype has more than one count but fewer than ten. The chain carries TRBV7-2 and TRBJ1-1, with 10 nucleotides matching TRBD1. Trimming at V came to 5 bases and at J to 4 bases, leaving 7 bases not matched to a gene. Germline V CDR1 and CDR2: SGHTA, FQGNSA. The CDR3 contains 15 residues. The DNA for the CDR3 is TGTGCCAGCAGCCCCCGACAGGGGGCGCCCACTGAAGCTTTCTTT. Amino acid sequence: CASSPRQGAPTEAFF.

About this clonotype itself: No DNA is shown, since the ends of the CDR3 on it are uncertain; the CDR3 is the one TCRdb lists. The CDR3 loop reads CASSPQFFGELFF. The chain recombines TRBV27 with TRBJ2-2; TRBD1 was called by the table and not checked on the DNA. Germline CDR1 MNHEY, CDR2 SMNVEV (reference sequence). The CDR3 spans 13 residues, counting both ends.

This clonotype was seen a few times. This chain joins TRBV7-2 and TRBJ2-7, with D perhaps TRBD2 (6 bases). There are 15 residues in the CDR3. The germline V gene encodes CDR1 SGHTA and CDR2 FQGNSA. Trimming pared 1 base from V and 6 bases from J, leaving 16 bases between. CDR3 coding DNA: TGTGCCAGCAGCTTAGACGGGGGTAAAGCCTCCGAGCAGTACTTC. Its protein product is CASSLDGGKASEQYF. Full variable domain (rest looked up from reference TRBV7-2 and TRBJ2-7): GAGVSQSPSNKVTEKGKDVELRCDPISGHTALYWYRQSLGQGLEFLIYFQGNSAPDKSGLPSDRFSAERTGGSVSTLTIQRTQQEDSAVYLCASSLDGGKASEQYFGPGTRLTVT.

In its sample, this clonotype was seen a few times. The J gene is TRBJ1-2, the V gene TRBV3-1; D is perhaps TRBD1 (6 bases). Per germline, CDR1 LGHDT and CDR2 YNNKEL (reference sequence). The germline V and J ends were trimmed by 3 bases and 3 bases, with 11 bases remaining between them. This CDR3 is 14 amino acids long. CDR3 loop: CASSHGGQYYGYTF. The CDR3 bases are TGTGCCAGCAGCCACGGGGGGCAGTACTATGGCTACACCTTC.

The gene calls are TRBV12-3 or TRBV12-4 and TRBJ2-3; D gene uncertain. CDR3 length: 14 residues. The V and J ends lost 6 bases and 2 bases respectively, with 12 bases between them. The CDR3 loop is CASRLGVYTDTQYF. The CDR3 bases are TGTGCCAGCAGGCTCGGAGTGTACACAGATACGCAGTATTTT.

The sample holds one count of this clonotype. V and J are TRBV4-1 and TRBJ1-4; D not resolved. CDR1 is MGHRA and CDR2 is YSYEKL in the germline V gene. V lost 0 bases to trimming and J lost 8 bases, with 16 bases between them. The CDR3 is made up of 16 amino acids. The CDR3 bases are TGCGCCAGCAGCCAAGAGTCGACCAAACCGGTGGAAAAACTGTTTTTT. Translating it yields CASSQESTKPVEKLFF.